The clone carrying this TCR beta chain has a count of ten or more. As yet, its antigen is unknown. Here the gene names and germline are mouse. The read ends 3 residues early relative to the CDR3; the germline J gene fills the gap. The study sorted pooled cutaneous lymph node cells by CD4, CD8alpha, NKG2D, NKG2ACE and other markers. RNA was isolated and reverse transcribed to cDNA, the sequencing template. Clones were sequenced by immunoSEQ multiplex PCR, and TCRdb holds only the in-frame ones, with some missing. The sample offers roughly 260,000 clones and no singletons, the top ten holding about 1.1%. V dropped 0 bases and J dropped 5 bases, with 11 bases sitting between them. Germline V lookup: CDR1 NSQYPW, CDR2 LRSPGD (reference sequence). The CDR3 has 16 residues. This sample was taken from a study of CD8+ T cells in alopecia areata. Turning to the study itself: Grafted skin came from C3H/HeJ donors with spontaneous alopecia (about 6-12 months old) and was placed on approximately 7-10-week-old female C3H/HeJ mice. Study outcomes and limitations: Higher clonality and more expanded CD8+ clones appeared in lesional than normal scalp. Sequence data from scalp samples additionally include resident alphabeta T cells of normal skin. TCR sharing across patients was less clear than in mice, possibly HLA-related.

The V gene is TRBV1, the J gene TRBJ1-6; possible D gene TRBD1, 5 bases. TRBJ1-6 is reported as an ORF; its role is uncertain. This receptor was identified in a C3H/HeJ mouse with alopecia areata. The mouse line has the MHC haplotype H2-k. The specimen sequenced was CD4+ T cells sorted from a lymph node. The CDR3 loop is CTCSADGGGNNSPLYF. CDR3 bases read: TGCACCTGCAGTGCAGATGGGGGTGGAAATAATTCGCCC.